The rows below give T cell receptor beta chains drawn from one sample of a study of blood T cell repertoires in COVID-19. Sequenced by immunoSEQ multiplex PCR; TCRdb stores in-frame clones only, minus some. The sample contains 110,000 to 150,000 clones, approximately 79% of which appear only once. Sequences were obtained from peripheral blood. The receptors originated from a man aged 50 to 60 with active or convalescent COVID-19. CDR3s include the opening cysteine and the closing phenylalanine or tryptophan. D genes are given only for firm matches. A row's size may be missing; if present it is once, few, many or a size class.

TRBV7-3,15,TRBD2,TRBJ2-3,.,CASSFGLAGTDTQYF,TGTGCCAGCAGCTTCGGACTAGCGGGCACAGATACGCAGTATTTT
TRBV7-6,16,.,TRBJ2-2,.,CASSLGRTPNTGELFF,TGTGCCAGCAGCTTAGGGCGGACACCGAACACCGGGGAGCTGTTTTTT
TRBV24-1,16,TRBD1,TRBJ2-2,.,CATSDLGRGTTGELFF,TGTGCCACCAGTGATTTGGGCAGGGGGACCACCGGGGAGCTGTTTTTT
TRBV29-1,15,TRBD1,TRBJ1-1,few,CSVPRQGAVNTEAFF,TGCAGCGTACCCCGACAGGGAGCAGTGAACACTGAAGCTTTCTTT
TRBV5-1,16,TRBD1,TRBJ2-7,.,CASSLGDRGLAYEQYF,TGCGCCAGCAGCTTGGGGGACAGGGGGCTCGCCTACGAGCAGTACTTC
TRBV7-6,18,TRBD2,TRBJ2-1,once,CASSFDSSGKSSYNEQFF,TGTGCCAGCAGCTTCGACAGTAGCGGGAAGAGCTCCTACAATGAGCAGTTCTTC
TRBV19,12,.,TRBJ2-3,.,CASSSVGDTQYF,TGTGCCAGTAGTAGTGTCGGAGATACGCAGTATTTT
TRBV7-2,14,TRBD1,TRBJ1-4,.,CASTPGQGQEKLFF,TGTGCCAGCACACCGGGACAGGGTCAAGAAAAACTGTTTTTT
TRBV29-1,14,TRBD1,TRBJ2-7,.,CSVEDLDRGLEQYF,TGCAGCGTTGAAGATTTGGACAGGGGGCTTGAGCAGTACTTC
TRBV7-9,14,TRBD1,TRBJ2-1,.,CASSLSTGANEQFF,TGTGCCAGCAGCTTGTCCACAGGGGCGAATGAGCAGTTCTTC
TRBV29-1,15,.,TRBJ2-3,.,CSVEDRKRGTDTQYF,TGCAGCGTTGAAGATCGGAAGCGGGGCACAGATACGCAGTATTTT
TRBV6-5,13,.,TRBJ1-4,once,CAARAGSNEKLFF,TGTGCCGCGCGGGCGGGATCTAATGAAAAACTGTTTTTT
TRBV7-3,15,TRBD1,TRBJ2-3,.,CASSLRQGDTDTQYF,TGTGCCAGCAGCTTGCGACAGGGGGACACAGATACGCAGTATTTT
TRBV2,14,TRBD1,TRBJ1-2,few,CASSRLTGNYGYTF,TGTGCCAGCAGCCGCTTGACAGGGAACTATGGCTACACCTTC
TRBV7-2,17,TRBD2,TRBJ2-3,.,CASRDVAGGPSADTQYF,TGTGCCAGCAGAGACGTAGCGGGAGGGCCTTCGGCAGATACGCAGTATTTT
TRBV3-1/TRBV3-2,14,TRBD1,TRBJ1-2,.,CASSPVDREYGYTF,TGTGCCAGCAGCCCCGTTGACAGGGAGTATGGCTACACCTTC
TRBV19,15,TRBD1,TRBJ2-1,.,CASSTPGTGGLEQFF,TGTGCCAGTAGTACCCCCGGGACAGGGGGCCTTGAGCAGTTCTTC
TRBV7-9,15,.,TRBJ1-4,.,CASSPWGETNEKLFF,TGTGCCAGCAGTCCCTGGGGGGAAACTAATGAAAAACTGTTTTTT
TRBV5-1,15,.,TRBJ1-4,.,CASRPDRSYNEKLFF,TGCGCCAGCAGGCCTGACAGGTCCTATAATGAAAAACTGTTTTTT
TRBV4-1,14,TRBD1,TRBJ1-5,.,CASSQEQGLQPQHF,TGCGCCAGCAGCCAAGAACAGGGGCTCCAGCCCCAGCATTTT
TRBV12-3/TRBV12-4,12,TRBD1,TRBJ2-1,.,CASSLDRVRQFF,TGTGCCAGCAGCCTCGACAGGGTGCGGCAGTTCTTC
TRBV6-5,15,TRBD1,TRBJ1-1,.,CASSLPGQGGTEAFF,TGTGCCAGCAGTTTACCGGGACAGGGAGGAACTGAAGCTTTCTTT
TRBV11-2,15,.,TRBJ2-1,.,CASSMGWQGYNEQFF,TGTGCCAGCAGCATGGGGTGGCAGGGCTACAATGAGCAGTTCTTC
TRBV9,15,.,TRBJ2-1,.,CASSVGGTYSGEQFF,TGTGCCAGCAGCGTGGGGGGGACATATTCCGGTGAGCAGTTCTTC
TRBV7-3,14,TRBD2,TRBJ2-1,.,CASSPQLADNEQFF,TGTGCCAGCAGCCCCCAACTAGCGGACAATGAGCAGTTCTTC
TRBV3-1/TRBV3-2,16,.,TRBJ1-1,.,CASSQDWRLKTGEAFF,TGTGCCAGCAGCCAAGATTGGAGACTGAAAACAGGTGAAGCTTTCTTT
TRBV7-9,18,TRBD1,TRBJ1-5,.,CASSLDAGWTGRNQPQHF,TGTGCCAGCAGCTTAGACGCGGGGTGGACAGGGCGCAATCAGCCCCAGCATTTT